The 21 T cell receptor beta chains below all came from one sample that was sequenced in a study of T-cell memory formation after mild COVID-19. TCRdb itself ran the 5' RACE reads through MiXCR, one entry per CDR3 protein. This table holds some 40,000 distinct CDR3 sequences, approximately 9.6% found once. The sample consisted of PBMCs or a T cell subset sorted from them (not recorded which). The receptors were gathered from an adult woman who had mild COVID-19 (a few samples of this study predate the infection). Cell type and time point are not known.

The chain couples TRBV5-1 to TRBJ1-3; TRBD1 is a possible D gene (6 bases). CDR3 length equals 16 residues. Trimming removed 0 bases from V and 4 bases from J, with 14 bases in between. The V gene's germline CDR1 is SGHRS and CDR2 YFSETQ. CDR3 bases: TGCGCCAGCAGCTTGGGCCCGAAGACAGGAGGAAACACCATATATTTT. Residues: CASSLGPKTGGNTIYF. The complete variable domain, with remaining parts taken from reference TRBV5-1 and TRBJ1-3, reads KAGVTQTPRYLIKTRGQQVTLSCSPISGHRSVSWYQQTPGQGLQFLFEYFSETQRNKGNFPGRFSGRQFSNSRSEMNVSTLELGDSALYLCASSLGPKTGGNTIYFGEGSWLTVV.

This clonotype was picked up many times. The CDR3 DNA reads as TGCAGTGCTAGTACCCCTCCCGGGACTAGCGGGAGGAAGTTCAATGAGCAGTTCTTC. It is translated as CSASTPPGTSGRKFNEQFF. V is TRBV20-1 and J is TRBJ2-1; 15 bases map to TRBD2. Germline loops: CDR1 DFQATT, CDR2 SNEGSKA (reference sequence). V lost 3 bases to trimming and J lost 6 bases; unmatched junction nucleotides: 15. This CDR3 has 19 residues.

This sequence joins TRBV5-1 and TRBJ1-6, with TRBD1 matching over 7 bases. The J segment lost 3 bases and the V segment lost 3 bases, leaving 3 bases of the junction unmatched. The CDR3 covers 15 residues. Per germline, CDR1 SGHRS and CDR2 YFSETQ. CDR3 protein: CASSSGQSYNSPLHF. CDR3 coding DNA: TGCGCCAGCAGCTCGGGACAGAGCTATAATTCACCCCTCCACTTT. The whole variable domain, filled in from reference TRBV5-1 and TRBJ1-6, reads KAGVTQTPRYLIKTRGQQVTLSCSPISGHRSVSWYQQTPGQGLQFLFEYFSETQRNKGNFPGRFSGRQFSNSRSEMNVSTLELGDSALYLCASSSGQSYNSPLHFGNGTRLTVT.

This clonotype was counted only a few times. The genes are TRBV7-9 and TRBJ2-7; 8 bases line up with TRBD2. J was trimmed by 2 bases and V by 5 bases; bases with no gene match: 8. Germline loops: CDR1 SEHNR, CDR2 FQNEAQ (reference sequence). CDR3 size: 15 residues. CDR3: CASSPSLAAPYEQYF. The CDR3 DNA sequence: TGTGCCAGCAGCCCCTCACTAGCGGCACCCTACGAGCAGTACTTC.

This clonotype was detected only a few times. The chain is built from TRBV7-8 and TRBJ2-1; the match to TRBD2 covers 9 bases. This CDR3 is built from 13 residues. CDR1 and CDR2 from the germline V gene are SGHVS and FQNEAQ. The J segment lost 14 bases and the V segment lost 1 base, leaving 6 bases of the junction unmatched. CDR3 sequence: CASSLELSGGKFF. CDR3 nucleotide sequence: TGTGCCAGCAGCTTAGAACTTAGCGGGGGAAAGTTCTTC.

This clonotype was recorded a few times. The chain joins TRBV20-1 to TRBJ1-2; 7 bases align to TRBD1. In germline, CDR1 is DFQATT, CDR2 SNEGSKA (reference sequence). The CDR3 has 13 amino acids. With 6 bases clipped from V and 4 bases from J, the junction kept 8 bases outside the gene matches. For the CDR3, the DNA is TGCAGTGCCGCCACAGGGGCCCCCTATGGCTACACCTTC. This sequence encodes CSAATGAPYGYTF.

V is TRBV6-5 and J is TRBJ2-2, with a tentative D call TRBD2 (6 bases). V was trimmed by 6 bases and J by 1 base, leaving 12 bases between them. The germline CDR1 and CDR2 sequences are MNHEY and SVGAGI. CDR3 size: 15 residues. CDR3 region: CASRRDLLNTGELFF. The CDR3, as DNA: TGTGCCAGCAGGCGGGACTTGTTGAACACCGGGGAGCTGTTTTTT.

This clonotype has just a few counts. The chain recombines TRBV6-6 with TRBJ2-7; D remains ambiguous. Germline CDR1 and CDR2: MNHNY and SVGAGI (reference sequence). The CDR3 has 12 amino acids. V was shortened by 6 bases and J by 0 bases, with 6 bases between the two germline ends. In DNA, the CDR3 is TGTGCCAGCAGATCCGTCTCCTACGAGCAGTACTTC. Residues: CASRSVSYEQYF.

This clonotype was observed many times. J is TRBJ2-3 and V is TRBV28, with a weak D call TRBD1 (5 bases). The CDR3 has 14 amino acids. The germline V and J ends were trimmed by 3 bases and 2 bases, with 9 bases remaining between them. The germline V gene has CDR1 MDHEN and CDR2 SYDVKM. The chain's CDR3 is CASSFRGSTDTQYF. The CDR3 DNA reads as TGTGCCAGCAGTTTTAGGGGTTCCACAGATACGCAGTATTTT. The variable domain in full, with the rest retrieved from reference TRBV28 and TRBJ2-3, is DVKVTQSSRYLVKRTGEKVFLECVQDMDHENMFWYRQDPGLGLRLIYFSYDVKMKEKGDIPEGYSVSREKKERFSLILESASTNQTSMYLCASSFRGSTDTQYFGPGTRLTVL.

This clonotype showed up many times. The CDR3 DNA is TGTGCCAGCAGCTTAGCCCTTGGGGATCGAGAGCAGTTCTTC. Protein: CASSLALGDREQFF. This rearrangement joins TRBV7-6 to TRBJ2-1; no reliable D call. Germline values: CDR1 SGHVS, CDR2 FNYEAQ. V lost 0 bases and J lost 10, with 13 bases in between. The CDR3 is 14 amino acids.

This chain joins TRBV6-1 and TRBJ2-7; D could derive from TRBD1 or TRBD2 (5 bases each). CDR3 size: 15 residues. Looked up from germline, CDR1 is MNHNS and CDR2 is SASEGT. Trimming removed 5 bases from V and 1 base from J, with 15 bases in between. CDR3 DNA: TGTGCCAGCAGTCGGGACGGACGAAGTTCCTACGAGCAGTACTTC. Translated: CASSRDGRSSYEQYF.

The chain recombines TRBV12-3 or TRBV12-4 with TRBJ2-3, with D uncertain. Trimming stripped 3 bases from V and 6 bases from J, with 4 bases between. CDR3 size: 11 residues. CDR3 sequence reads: CASSLRDTQYF. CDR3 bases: TGTGCCAGCAGTTTGAGGGATACGCAGTATTTT.

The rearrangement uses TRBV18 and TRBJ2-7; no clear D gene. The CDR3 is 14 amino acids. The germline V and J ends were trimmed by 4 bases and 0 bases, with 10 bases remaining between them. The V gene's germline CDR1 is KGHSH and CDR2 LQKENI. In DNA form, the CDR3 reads TGTGCCAGCTCACAGGACGGAATCTCCTACGAGCAGTACTTC. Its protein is CASSQDGISYEQYF.

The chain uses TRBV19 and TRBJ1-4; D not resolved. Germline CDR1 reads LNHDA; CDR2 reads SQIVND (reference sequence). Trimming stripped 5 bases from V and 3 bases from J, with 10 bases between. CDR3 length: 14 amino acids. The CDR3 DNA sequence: TGTGCCAGTAGTCGGACCGTCTCTAATGAAAAACTGTTTTTT. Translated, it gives CASSRTVSNEKLFF. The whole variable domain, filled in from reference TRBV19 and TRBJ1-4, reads DGGITQSPKYLFRKEGQNVTLSCEQNLNHDAMYWYRQDPGQGLRLIYYSQIVNDFQKGDIAEGYSVSREKKESFPLTVTSAQKNPTAFYLCASSRTVSNEKLFFGSGTQLSVL.

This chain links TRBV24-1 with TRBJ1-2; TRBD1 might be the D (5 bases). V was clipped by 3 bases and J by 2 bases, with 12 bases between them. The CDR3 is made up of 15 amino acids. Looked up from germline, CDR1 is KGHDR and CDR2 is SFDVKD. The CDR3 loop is CATSDPLRDNYGYTF. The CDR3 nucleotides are TGTGCCACCAGTGATCCGCTCCGGGACAACTATGGCTACACCTTC.

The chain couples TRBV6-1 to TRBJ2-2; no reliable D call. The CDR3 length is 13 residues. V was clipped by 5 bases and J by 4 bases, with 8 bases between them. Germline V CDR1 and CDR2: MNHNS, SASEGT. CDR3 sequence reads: CASSPGFTGELFF. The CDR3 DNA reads TGTGCCAGCAGTCCAGGATTCACCGGGGAGCTGTTTTTT.

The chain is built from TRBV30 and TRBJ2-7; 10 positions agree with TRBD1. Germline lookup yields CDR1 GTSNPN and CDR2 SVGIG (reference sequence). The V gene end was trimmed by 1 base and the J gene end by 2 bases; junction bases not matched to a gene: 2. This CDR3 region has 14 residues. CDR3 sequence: CAWSAGTGAYEQYF. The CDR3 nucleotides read TGTGCCTGGAGTGCCGGGACAGGGGCCTACGAGCAGTACTTC. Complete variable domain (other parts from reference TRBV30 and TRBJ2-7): SQTIHQWPATLVQPVGSPLSLECTVEGTSNPNLYWYRQAAGRGLQLLFYSVGIGQISSEVPQNLSASRPQDRQFILSSKKLLLSDSGFYLCAWSAGTGAYEQYFGPGTRLTVT.

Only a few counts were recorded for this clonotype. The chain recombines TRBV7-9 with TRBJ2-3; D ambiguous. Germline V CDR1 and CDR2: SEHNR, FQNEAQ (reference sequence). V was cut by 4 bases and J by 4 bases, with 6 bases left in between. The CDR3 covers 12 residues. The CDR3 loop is CASSSSSDTQYF. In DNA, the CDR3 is TGTGCCAGCAGCTCCAGTTCAGATACGCAGTATTTT.

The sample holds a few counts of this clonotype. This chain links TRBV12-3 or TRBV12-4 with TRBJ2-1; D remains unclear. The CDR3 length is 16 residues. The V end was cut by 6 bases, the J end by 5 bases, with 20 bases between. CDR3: CASSPMTNLAHNEQFF. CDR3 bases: TGTGCCAGCAGCCCCATGACCAATCTGGCACACAATGAGCAGTTCTTC.

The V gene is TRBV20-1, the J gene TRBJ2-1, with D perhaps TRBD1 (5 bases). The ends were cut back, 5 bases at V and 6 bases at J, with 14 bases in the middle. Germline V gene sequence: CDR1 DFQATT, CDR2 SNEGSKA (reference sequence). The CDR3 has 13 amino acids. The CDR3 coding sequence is TGCAGTGCTCTTGGCAGGGTCCGCAATGAGCAGTTCTTC. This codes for CSALGRVRNEQFF.

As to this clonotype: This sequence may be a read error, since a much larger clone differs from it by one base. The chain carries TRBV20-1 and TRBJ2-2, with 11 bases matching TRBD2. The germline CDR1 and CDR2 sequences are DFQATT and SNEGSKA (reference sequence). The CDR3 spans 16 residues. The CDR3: CSAPSLAGGLTGEMFF. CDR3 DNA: TGCAGTGCCCCTTCTCTAGCGGGGGGCCTCACCGGGGAGATGTTTTTT.